This entry lists 5 T cell receptor beta chains sequenced from one sample in a study of graft-versus-host responses after intestinal transplantation. The table came from immunoSEQ multiplex PCR; TCRdb's copy has only in-frame clones and leaves some out. Of 140,000 or so clones listed, about nine tenths were seen once; the top ten hold approximately 0.2%. Their cognate antigens are unknown. The sequencing used unstimulated CD4+ T cells sorted from spleen or lymph node cells, collected before intestinal transplant. The source of these receptors is a human donor who received an intestinal transplant.

J is TRBJ2-1 and V is TRBV19; 12 bases agree with TRBD2. There are 15 residues in the CDR3. The germline V gene has CDR1 LNHDA and CDR2 SQIVND (reference sequence). V was clipped by 4 bases and J by 9 bases; unmatched bases: 7. The CDR3: CASSKLTSGSSEQFF. In nucleotides, the CDR3 is TGTGCCAGTAGTAAATTGACTAGCGGGAGTAGTGAGCAGTTCTTC.

The chain uses TRBV28 and TRBJ2-5, with D unresolved. CDR1 and CDR2 from the germline V gene are MDHEN and SYDVKM. CDR3 length equals 14 residues. Trimming took 5 bases from V and 4 from J, leaving 14 bases between them. CDR3 loop: CASSPPPPRETQYF. CDR3 in DNA: TGTGCCAGCAGTCCGCCCCCCCCGAGAGAGACCCAGTACTTC.

CDR3 protein: CASSGFPAGGFANTGELFF. For the CDR3, the DNA is TGCGCCAGCAGCGGCTTTCCAGCGGGAGGTTTCGCGAACACCGGGGAGCTGTTTTTT. The gene calls are TRBV5-1 and TRBJ2-2; 9 bases align to TRBD2. The V gene end was trimmed by 4 bases and the J gene end by 0 bases; junction bases not matched to a gene: 13. The germline V gene has CDR1 SGHRS and CDR2 YFSETQ. The CDR3 is made up of 19 amino acids.

The V and J genes are TRBV10-3 and TRBJ1-6; TRBD1 might be the D (5 bases). Germline loops: CDR1 ENHRY, CDR2 SYGVKD. V was trimmed by 6 bases and J by 0 bases, leaving 6 bases between them. The CDR3 extends over 14 amino acids. CDR3 loop: CAIRTDSYNSPLHF. The CDR3 DNA follows: TGTGCCATCAGGACAGACTCCTATAATTCACCCCTCCACTTT.

A single count supports this clone. This chain links TRBV7-9 with TRBJ1-3, with D possibly TRBD1 on 5 matching bases. This CDR3 spans 13 amino acids. The germline V and J ends were trimmed by 4 bases and 4 bases, with 8 bases remaining between them. Germline V gene data show CDR1 as SEHNR and CDR2 as FQNEAQ (reference sequence). The DNA of the CDR3 is TGTGCCAGCAGCTCGGGGGGAGGAAACACCATATATTTT. Translation: CASSSGGGNTIYF.